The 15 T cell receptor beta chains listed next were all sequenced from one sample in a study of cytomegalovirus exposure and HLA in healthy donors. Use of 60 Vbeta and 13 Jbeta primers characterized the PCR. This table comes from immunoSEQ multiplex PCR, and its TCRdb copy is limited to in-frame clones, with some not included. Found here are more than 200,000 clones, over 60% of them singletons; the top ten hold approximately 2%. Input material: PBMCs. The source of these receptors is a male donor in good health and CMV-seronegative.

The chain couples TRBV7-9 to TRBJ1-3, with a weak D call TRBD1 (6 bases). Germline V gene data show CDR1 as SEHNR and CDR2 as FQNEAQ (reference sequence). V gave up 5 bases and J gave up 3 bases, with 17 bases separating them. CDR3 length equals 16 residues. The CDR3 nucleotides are TGTGCCAGCAGCCCCTGGGGGGGCAAGAGTGGAAACACCATATATTTT. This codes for CASSPWGGKSGNTIYF.

In DNA form, the CDR3 reads TGTGCCAGCAGTTGGGCCGCAGGGTATTCCGCCGAGCAGTACTTC. Its protein is CASSWAAGYSAEQYF. The chain has TRBV6-5 and TRBJ2-7; TRBD1 is a possible D gene (5 bases). The CDR3 consists of 15 residues. V lost 4 bases and J 6 bases, leaving 19 bases between the germline ends. Germline V lookup: CDR1 MNHEY, CDR2 SVGAGI.

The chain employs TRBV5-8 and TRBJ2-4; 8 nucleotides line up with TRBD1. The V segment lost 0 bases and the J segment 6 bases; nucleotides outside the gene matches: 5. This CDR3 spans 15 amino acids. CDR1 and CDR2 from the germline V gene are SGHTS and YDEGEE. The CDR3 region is CASSLEGTGLNIQYF. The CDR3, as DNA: TGTGCCAGCAGCTTGGAGGGGACAGGCTTAAACATTCAGTACTTC.

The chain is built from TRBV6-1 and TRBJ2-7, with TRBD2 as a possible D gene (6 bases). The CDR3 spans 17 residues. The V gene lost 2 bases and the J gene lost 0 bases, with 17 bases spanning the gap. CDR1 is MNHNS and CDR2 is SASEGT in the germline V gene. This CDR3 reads CASSERDSTLSSYEQYF. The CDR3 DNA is TGTGCCAGCAGTGAACGGGACTCGACACTAAGCTCCTACGAGCAGTACTTC.

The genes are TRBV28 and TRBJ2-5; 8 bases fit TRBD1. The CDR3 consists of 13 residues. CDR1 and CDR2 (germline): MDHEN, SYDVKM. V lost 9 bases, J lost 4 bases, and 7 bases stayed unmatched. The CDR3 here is CASHDRGRETQYF. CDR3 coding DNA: TGTGCCAGTCACGACAGGGGACGAGAGACCCAGTACTTC.

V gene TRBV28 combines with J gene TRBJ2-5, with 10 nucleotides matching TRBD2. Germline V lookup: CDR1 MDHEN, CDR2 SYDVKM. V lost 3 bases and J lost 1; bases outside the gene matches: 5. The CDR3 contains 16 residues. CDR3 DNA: TGTGCCAGCAGTTTTCTAGCGGGAGCCATCCAAGAGACCCAGTACTTC. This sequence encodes CASSFLAGAIQETQYF.

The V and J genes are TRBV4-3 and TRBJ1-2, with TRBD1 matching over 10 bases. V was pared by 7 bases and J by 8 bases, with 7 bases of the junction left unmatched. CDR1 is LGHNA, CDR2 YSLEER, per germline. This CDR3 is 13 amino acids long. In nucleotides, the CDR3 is TGCGCCAGCACCCGGCGGGACAGGGGAGGCTACACCTTC. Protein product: CASTRRDRGGYTF.

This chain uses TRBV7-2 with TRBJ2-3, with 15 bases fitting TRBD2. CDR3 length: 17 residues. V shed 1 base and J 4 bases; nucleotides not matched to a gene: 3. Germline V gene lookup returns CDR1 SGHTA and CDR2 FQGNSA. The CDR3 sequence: CASSLVGLAGGSDTQYF. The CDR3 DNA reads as TGTGCCAGCAGCTTAGTGGGACTAGCGGGAGGTTCAGATACGCAGTATTTT.

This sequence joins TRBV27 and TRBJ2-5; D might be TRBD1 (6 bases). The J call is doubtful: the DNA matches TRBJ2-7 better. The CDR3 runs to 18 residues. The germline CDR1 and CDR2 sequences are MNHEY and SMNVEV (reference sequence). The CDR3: CASSLYAPKGQTSYEQYF. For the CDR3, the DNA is TGTGCCAGCAGTTTATATGCCCCCAAGGGACAAACCTCCTACGAGCAGTACTTC.

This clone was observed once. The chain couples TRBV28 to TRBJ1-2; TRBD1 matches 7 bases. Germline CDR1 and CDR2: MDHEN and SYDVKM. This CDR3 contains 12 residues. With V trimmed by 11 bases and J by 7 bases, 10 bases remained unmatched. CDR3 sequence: CADLDRAGGYTF. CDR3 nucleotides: TGTGCCGACTTAGACAGGGCGGGTGGCTACACCTTC.

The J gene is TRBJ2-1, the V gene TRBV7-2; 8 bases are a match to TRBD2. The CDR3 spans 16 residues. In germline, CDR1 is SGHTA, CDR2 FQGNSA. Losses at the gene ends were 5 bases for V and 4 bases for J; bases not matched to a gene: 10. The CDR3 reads CASSPGLAGRYNEQFF. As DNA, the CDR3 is TGTGCCAGCAGCCCCGGACTAGCCGGGAGGTACAATGAGCAGTTCTTC.

The CDR3 region is CASSLETRGLGTEAFF. In nucleotides, the CDR3 is TGTGCCAGCAGCTTAGAGACGAGAGGGTTGGGCACTGAAGCTTTCTTT. V and J are TRBV7-2 and TRBJ1-1, with unresolved D. In germline, CDR1 is SGHTA, CDR2 FQGNSA. The CDR3 is made up of 16 amino acids. Trimming pared 1 base from V and 4 bases from J, leaving 16 bases between.

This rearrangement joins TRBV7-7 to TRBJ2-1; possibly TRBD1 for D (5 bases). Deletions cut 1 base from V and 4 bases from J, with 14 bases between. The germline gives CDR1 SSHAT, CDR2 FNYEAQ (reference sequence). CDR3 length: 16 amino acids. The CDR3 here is CASSLGLIQGYNEQFF. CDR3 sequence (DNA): TGTGCCAGCAGCTTAGGGCTTATCCAGGGATACAATGAGCAGTTCTTC. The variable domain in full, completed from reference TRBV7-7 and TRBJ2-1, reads GAGVSQSPRYKVTKRGQDVTLRCDPISSHATLYWYQQALGQGPEFLTYFNYEAQPDKSGLPSDRFSAERPEGSISTLTIQRTEQRDSAMYRCASSLGLIQGYNEQFFGPGTRLTVL.

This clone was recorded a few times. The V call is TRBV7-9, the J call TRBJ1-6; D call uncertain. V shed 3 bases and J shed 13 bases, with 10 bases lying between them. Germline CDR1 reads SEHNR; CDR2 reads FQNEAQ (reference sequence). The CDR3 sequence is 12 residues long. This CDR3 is CASSFPTTPLHF. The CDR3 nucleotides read TGTGCCAGCAGCTTCCCAACCACTCCCCTCCACTTT.

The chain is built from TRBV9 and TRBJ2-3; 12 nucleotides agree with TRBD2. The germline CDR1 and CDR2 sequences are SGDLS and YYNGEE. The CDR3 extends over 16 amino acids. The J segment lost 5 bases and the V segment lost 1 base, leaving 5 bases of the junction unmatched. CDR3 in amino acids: CASSVTSGRYGDTQYF. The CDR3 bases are TGTGCCAGCAGCGTAACTAGCGGGAGGTATGGAGATACGCAGTATTTT.